This T cell receptor (beta chain) was identified during a study of blood T cell repertoires in COVID-19 (dated by TCRdb to the early 2020s). Some background on the complete study: Samples from collaborators originated in the United States, Italy and Spain and spanned both the acute and convalescent phases of COVID-19. The material from the prospective study consisted of cDNA or gDNA derived from T cells, B-cell-depleted T cells, or PBMCs. Deeply sampled blood TCRbeta repertoires from subjects exposed to, actively infected with, or recovered from COVID-19 were included in the dataset. The repertoires were released in a freely available public database meant as a resource for research on the immune response to SARS-CoV-2. The samples were drawn from two sources: the first 160 participants of the ongoing ImmuneRACE study, and fewer than 1,500 subjects contributed by 6 global collaborators. Nearly every sample came with metadata listing a de-identified subject ID, COVID-19 status, age in years and sex. Where available, HLA class I and class II types were taken from metadata supplied by the sample provider and were not determined by assay-based typing. Beyond this particular receptor, the publication reports: The amount of clinical and demographic metadata varied by source and participant and was provided uncurated.

The collaborating institutions used their own protocols to collect whole blood in K2EDTA tubes. Collaborator samples were shipped for TCRbeta analysis as frozen whole blood, isolated PBMCs, or DNA extracted from either sample type. The immunoSEQ Assay, a bias-controlled multiplex PCR, was used to amplify TCRbeta CDR3 regions from genomic DNA. The authors processed their data as follows. Within the assay, amplification of reference gene primers was used to estimate how many nucleated cells each sample contained. Sequence reads were collapsed and filtered to measure the absolute abundance of every unique TCRbeta CDR3 rearrangement. Productive Simpson clonality was computed per sample as the square root of Simpson's diversity index over productive rearrangements. TCRdb took this table from immuneACCESS and kept in-frame rearrangements with V and J called. Such tables lack part of the clones; where checked against another copy, unresolved V genes explain under half of the gap, and the rest is unexplained. The V and J calls and clone size come from that table; D and trimming were worked out from the DNA. A total of about 140,000 clones appear in this sample, approximately 82% of them only once. The ten largest clones add up to roughly 1.4% of the sample.

The CDR3 holds 20 amino acids from the cysteine to the phenylalanine. Only the CDR3 DNA stays, 60 bases, in frame from base 1. Germline trimming amounts to 0 bases on V and 5 bases on J, with 13 as the count of junction bases outside the gene matches. The germline V gene (reference sequence) provides CDR1 LGHDT and CDR2 YNNKEL. Of note for this clone: Which antigen it targets is not known. No base quality information exists; no much larger clone differs at one position.

The TCR was taken from a human donor in a cohort sampled during active COVID-19. The chain is encoded by TRBV3-1 (or the pseudogene TRBV3-2) joined to TRBJ2-5; TRBD2 matches 15 bases in the middle. The specimen sequenced was peripheral blood. The CDR3 reads CASSQEMDFGLAGGWETQYF. The DNA is as follows: TGTGCCAGCAGCCAAGAAATGGATTTCGGACTAGCGGGAGGGTGGGAGACCCAGTACTTC.